The 5 T cell receptor beta chains below come from one sample, sequenced in a study of T cells after yellow fever vaccination (dated by TCRdb to about 2019). Libraries were made using 5' RACE. The sequencing machine was an Illumina HiSeq 2500. The raw public data were reprocessed by TCRdb itself: fastp quality trimming at Q25, MiXCR clonotype calling, in-frame beta chains only. Each CDR3 protein appears once, grouped with its most common genes and DNA. The table for this sample lists around 350,000 distinct CDR3 sequences; more than 9% of them were counted only once. The biggest ten clones account for more than 15% of the sample. The sample's treatment or condition, from its label and the paper: live attenuated yellow fever vaccine strain. Sequenced material: PBMCs, taken on the day of the first yellow fever vaccination. The receptors stem from a man in his late teens or twenties who received the YFV17D yellow fever vaccine.

This chain links TRBV7-9 with TRBJ2-3; 8 nucleotides align to TRBD1. The J segment lost 1 base and the V segment lost 7 bases, leaving 1 base of the junction unmatched. Germline V gene data show CDR1 as SEHNR and CDR2 as FQNEAQ (reference sequence). The CDR3 is 13 amino acids. The DNA of the CDR3 is TGTGCCAGCAAGACAGGGGGCACAGATACGCAGTATTTT. Amino acids: CASKTGGTDTQYF.

This clonotype was seen only a few times. This chain uses TRBV24-1 with TRBJ1-3; D is uncertain. Germline CDR1 KGHDR, CDR2 SFDVKD. CDR3 length: 13 amino acids. Trimming shortened V by 5 bases and J by 2 bases, and 6 bases separated the two germline ends. The chain's CDR3 is CATSAGPGNTIYF. The CDR3, as DNA: TGTGCCACCAGTGCTGGGCCTGGAAACACCATATATTTT.

This clonotype rates as medium-sized. This rearrangement joins TRBV3-1 to TRBJ2-5; tentatively, D is TRBD2 (6 bases). The V gene lost 1 base and the J gene lost 2 bases, with 17 bases spanning the gap. Germline loops: CDR1 LGHDT, CDR2 YNNKEL (reference sequence). CDR3 size: 17 residues. The CDR3 here is CASSQVVIAVSQETQYF. CDR3 in DNA: TGTGCCAGCAGCCAAGTAGTGATAGCGGTGTCACAAGAGACCCAGTACTTC.

This clonotype was observed a few times. The chain links TRBV14 to TRBJ1-1; D possibly corresponds to TRBD1 (6 bases). The CDR3 consists of 14 residues. Per the germline V gene, CDR1 is SGHDN and CDR2 is FVKESK. V was clipped by 1 base and J by 5 bases, with 11 bases between them. CDR3 protein: CASSQGGGWTEAFF. Here the CDR3 DNA reads TGTGCCAGCAGCCAAGGGGGGGGCTGGACTGAAGCTTTCTTT.

The V call is TRBV4-3, the J call TRBJ2-3; the match to TRBD2 covers 12 bases. V shed 1 base, J shed 1 base, and the junction held 3 bases outside the gene matches. The CDR3 length is 17 residues. Germline CDR1 and CDR2: LGHNA and YSLEER. CDR3 nucleotides: TGCGCCAGCAGCCAAGGTCTAGCGGGGGGGGGCACAGATACGCAGTATTTT. Encoded protein: CASSQGLAGGGTDTQYF.